This TCR beta chain was documented in a study of shared clonotypes between healthy human individuals (dated by TCRdb to the early 2020s). General notes on the study: The cohort comprised a couple of women and a few men aged 18 to 49 years. For each donor, three plates each were used for CD4 naive and CD4 memory, two plates were used for CD8 naive, and one plate was used for CD8 memory. The study deeply sequenced blood TCR repertoires of about 5 healthy adults to estimate repertoire size and the extent of clonotype sharing between individuals. Libraries were prepared and TCR repertoires were sequenced by different laboratories using diverse techniques, in order to increase sequencing depth and limit assay-specific biases. Between about 0.94 and 10 billion PBMCs per donor were obtained by leukapheresis. Overall results and qualifications from the work: Compared with non-shared clonotypes, clonotypes shared by all four sorted-subset donors had higher generation probabilities. Estimated clonotype richness was generally larger for naive than for memory subsets. Incomplete sequencing was indicated by rarefaction of sorted-subset datasets, despite the large sequencing depth. The small number of donors limited the genetic and exposure-history diversity represented. Sampling was restricted to blood, and TCR repertoires in tissues likely differ from the TCR repertoires found in blood. Based on pairwise subsampling, the degree of clonotype sharing among donors was expected to be affected by sequencing depth. Across a handful of donors, 5% to 6% of naive CD4, roughly 3.4% of naive CD8, 2.3% of memory CD4, and over 0.35% of memory CD8 clonotypes were shared.

Healthy HIV-negative adults with no recently reported acute infections or vaccinations were included as donors. Only Caucasian adults living in Nashville, Tennessee, USA were represented among the donors. CD4+ T cells were enriched by magnetic negative selection; naive cells were then positively selected on CD45RA, and the negative fraction formed the memory subset. Blood was collected by leukapheresis, and PBMCs were isolated by Ficoll-Histopaque density gradient centrifugation and then cryopreserved in liquid nitrogen vapor phase. Analytical flow cytometry was used to check the purity and quantity of each magnetically sorted T cell population. Genomic DNA was isolated from each sorted fraction and quantified by UV absorbance on a Nanodrop 2000c. Using the deep immunoSEQ assay, multiplex PCR amplified TCR CDR3 regions from genomic DNA. Genomic DNA extracted from each cell subset was distributed evenly over all wells of several immunoSEQ 96-well plates, and each plate served as one replicate. For sorted subsets, each replicate PCR was loaded with roughly 0.2 ug genomic DNA, equivalent to 32,000 or so T cell genomes. The purified libraries were quantified using a Qubit 3.0 fluorometer, sized with a Bioanalyzer 2100, and then quantified again using the KAPA Library Quantification kit. A separate single-read 150-cycle Illumina NextSeq 550 flow cell was used to sequence each immunoSEQ 96-well plate. From the authors' description of their analysis: Because the immunoSEQ output held only junctional sequences and lacked quality scores, the filtering could not match the filtering applied to full-length reads. Sequences were annotated with PyIR, a Python wrapper for IgBLAST v1.9, using IMGT germline references to assign V/J genes and CDR3. Any read was removed if the V/J assignment was weak (E-value above 1e-6), the CDR3 was missing, or the read contained stop codons, out-of-frame junctions, or ambiguous translated residues. V3J clonotypes were defined by identical inferred V gene, J gene, and CDR3 amino acid sequence. Percentage overlap between repertoires was calculated by dividing the number of shared unique clonotypes by the size of the smaller repertoire. RTK rarefaction, the Chao1 estimator, and Recon v2.1 estimates of unobserved clonotypes were used to assess repertoire richness. OLGA was used to compute generation probabilities for all TCRbeta clonotypes that the gDNA method yielded from a few donors. In TCRdb, the immuneACCESS table is reduced to in-frame sequences with V and J assigned. These tables do not hold every clone; where another copy was compared, an unresolved V gene accounts for under half, and the others remain unexplained. V, J and clone size are taken as reported in that table, and D and trimming were inferred from the DNA itself. Counted in this sample were 2 million to 2.5 million clones; approximately 96% of them appeared once. Of the sample, about 0.13% falls within the top ten clones.

V loses 5 bases at its end and J loses 5 bases; junction bases beyond the gene matches: 7. Reading the germline V gene gives CDR1 SGHVS and CDR2 FQNEAQ. The CDR3 spans 15 residues, from the cysteine through the phenylalanine. The CDR3 DNA has 45 bases and is translated from base 1. A note on this clone: The antigen it binds to is not known. No much larger clone is present one base from it, and per-base qualities are unavailable.

The specimen was naive CD4+ T cells sorted from blood. Sample cell subset or site, as interpreted from the label and publication: CD45RA+ positively selected. The receptor comes from a young man in good health. This sequence uses TRBV7-8 and TRBJ2-5, and 11 bases in between align with TRBD1. Here is the DNA: TGTGCCAGCAGCCAAGGGACAGGGGGAGGGGAGACCCAGTACTTC. This encodes CASSQGTGGGETQYF.